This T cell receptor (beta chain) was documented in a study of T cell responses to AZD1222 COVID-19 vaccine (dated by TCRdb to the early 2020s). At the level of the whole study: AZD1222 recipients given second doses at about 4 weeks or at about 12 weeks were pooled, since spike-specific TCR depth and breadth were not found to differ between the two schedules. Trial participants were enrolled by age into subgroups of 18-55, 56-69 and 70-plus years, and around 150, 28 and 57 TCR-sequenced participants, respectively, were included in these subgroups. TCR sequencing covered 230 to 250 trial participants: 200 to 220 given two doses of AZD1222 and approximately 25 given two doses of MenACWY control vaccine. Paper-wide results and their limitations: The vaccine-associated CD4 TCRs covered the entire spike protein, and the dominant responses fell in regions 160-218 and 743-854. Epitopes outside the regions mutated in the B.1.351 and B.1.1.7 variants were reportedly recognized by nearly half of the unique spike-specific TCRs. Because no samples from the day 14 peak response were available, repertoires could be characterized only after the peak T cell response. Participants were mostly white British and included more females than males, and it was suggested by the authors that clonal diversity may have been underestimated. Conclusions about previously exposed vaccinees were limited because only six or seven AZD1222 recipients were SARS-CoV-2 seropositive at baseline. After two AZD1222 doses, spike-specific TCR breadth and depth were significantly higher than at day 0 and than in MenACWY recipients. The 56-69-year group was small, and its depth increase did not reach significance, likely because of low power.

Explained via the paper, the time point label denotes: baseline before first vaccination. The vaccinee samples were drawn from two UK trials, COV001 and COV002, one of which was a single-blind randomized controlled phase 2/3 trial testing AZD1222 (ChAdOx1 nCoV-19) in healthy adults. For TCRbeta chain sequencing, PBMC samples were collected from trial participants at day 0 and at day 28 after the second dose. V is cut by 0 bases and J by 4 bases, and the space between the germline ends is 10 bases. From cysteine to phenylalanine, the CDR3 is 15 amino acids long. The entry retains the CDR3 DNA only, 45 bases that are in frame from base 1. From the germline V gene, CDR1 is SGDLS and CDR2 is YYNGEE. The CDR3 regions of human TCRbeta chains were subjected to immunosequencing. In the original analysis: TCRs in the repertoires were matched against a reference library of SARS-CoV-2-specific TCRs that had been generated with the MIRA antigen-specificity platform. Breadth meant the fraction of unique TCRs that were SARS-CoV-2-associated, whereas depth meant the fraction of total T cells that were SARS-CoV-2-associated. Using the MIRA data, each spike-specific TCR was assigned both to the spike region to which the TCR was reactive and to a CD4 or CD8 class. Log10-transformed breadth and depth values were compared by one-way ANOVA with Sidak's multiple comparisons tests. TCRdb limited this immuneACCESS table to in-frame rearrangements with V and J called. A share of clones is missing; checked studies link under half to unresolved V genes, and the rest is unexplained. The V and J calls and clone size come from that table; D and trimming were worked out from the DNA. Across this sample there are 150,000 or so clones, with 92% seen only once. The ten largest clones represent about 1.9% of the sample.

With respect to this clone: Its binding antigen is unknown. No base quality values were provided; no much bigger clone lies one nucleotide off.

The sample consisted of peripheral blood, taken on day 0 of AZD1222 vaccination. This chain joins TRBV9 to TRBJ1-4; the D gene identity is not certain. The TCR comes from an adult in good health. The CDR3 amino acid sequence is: CASSVAVGRNEKLFF. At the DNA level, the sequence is TGTGCCAGCAGCGTAGCCGTCGGGCGTAATGAAAAACTGTTTTTT. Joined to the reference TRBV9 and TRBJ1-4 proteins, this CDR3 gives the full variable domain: DSGVTQTPKHLITATGQRVTLRCSPRSGDLSVYWYQQSLDQGLQFLIQYYNGEERAKGNILERFSAQQFPDLHSELNLSSLELGDSALYFCASSVAVGRNEKLFFGSGTQLSVL.